This entry concerns a single T cell receptor (beta chain). Time point given: newly diagnosed GD, antithyroid drugs for less than 3 months. TCR sequences were obtained from RNA taken from PBMCs. Building of the TCR beta libraries involved iRepertoire HTBI primers and Arm-PCR of CDR3 regions. One entry per CDR3 protein, called by TCRdb with MiXCR from the multiplex PCR reads. The sample includes about 470,000 distinct CDR3 sequences, 15% seen only once; the top ten take over 15%. This entry belongs to a study of regulatory T cells in long-lasting Graves disease. The CDR3 spans 15 residues. Germline V gene sequence: CDR1 MNHEY, CDR2 SVGEGT. The V and J ends lost 10 bases and 2 bases, in that order; junction bases with no gene match: 9. These data were also reused for a study on T cells in Graves' hyperthyroidism and ophthalmopathy.

This specimen was peripheral blood mononuclear cells (PBMCs), taken at new diagnosis, from a patient treated with antithyroid drugs. The origin of this receptor is a woman younger than 45 with Graves disease. The chain is built from TRBV6-2 or TRBV6-3 and TRBJ2-3, with 10 bases fitting TRBD2. This CDR3 is CATRTGTSDTDTQYF. The CDR3 nucleotides are TGTGCCACCCGAACCGGGACTAGCGACACAGATACGCAGTATTTT.